This section outlines one T cell receptor (beta chain) sequence together with its context. No antigen is known for it. TCRdb called the reads again in MiXCR, with one record for every CDR3 protein. The sample shows fewer than 250,000 distinct CDR3 sequences, 12% of them seen only once. The data belong to a study of T cell repertoires in cytomegalovirus infection. Whole-study results and caveats: The ex vivo response showed dominance by HLA-C-restricted CMV-specific TCR beta clonotypes. Accumulated public TCR beta family frequency recognized individuals carrying CMV together with the relevant HLA.

The ends were cut back, 6 bases at V and 0 bases at J, with 11 bases in the middle. Looked up from germline, CDR1 is MDHEN and CDR2 is SYDVKM. The CDR3 consists of 14 residues. The chain employs TRBV28 and TRBJ1-1, with D perhaps matching TRBD1 (5 bases). This sequence originates from a human donor in good health (CMV status not recorded). Some clones in this sample may be carry-over from other donors' samples. Sequencing input: PBMCs. The CDR3 is CASRPGPLNTEAFF. In DNA, the CDR3 is TGTGCCAGCAGACCGGGACCGCTGAACACTGAAGCTTTCTTT.